The 21 T cell receptor beta chains in this list originate from one sample, sequenced in a study of cytomegalovirus exposure and HLA in healthy donors. PCR used 60 Vbeta primers and 13 Jbeta primers. TCRdb's copy holds only in-frame clones and misses some; the assay was immunoSEQ multiplex PCR. The data show more than 70,000 clones, about two thirds seen once. The sample comprised PBMCs. These receptors were collected from a woman aged 45-60 years in good health and CMV-seropositive.

V is TRBV29-1 and J is TRBJ2-7; 7 bases match TRBD1. CDR3 length equals 11 residues. V trimming: 7 bases; J trimming: 7 bases; junction bases outside the gene matches: 7. Germline V gene sequence: CDR1 SQVTM, CDR2 ANQGSEA. The CDR3 coding sequence is TGCAGCGGCCTGGGACAGCAAGAGCAGTACTTC. Translating gives CSGLGQQEQYF.

The CDR3 protein is CASSSGGWAEQFF. Here the CDR3 DNA reads TGTGCCAGCAGTTCGGGGGGATGGGCGGAGCAGTTCTTC. The gene calls are TRBV27 and TRBJ2-1; 7 bases align to TRBD2. The CDR3 has 13 residues. Germline V lookup: CDR1 MNHEY, CDR2 SMNVEV (reference sequence). V lost 4 bases and J lost 10; bases outside the gene matches: 7.

The rearrangement links TRBV28 to TRBJ1-4; D possibly corresponds to TRBD1 (6 bases). Trimming removed 6 bases at V and 5 bases at J, with 19 bases between. The CDR3 contains 16 residues. The V gene's germline CDR1 is MDHEN and CDR2 SYDVKM. For the CDR3, the DNA is TGTGCCAGCAGCGCGGCTACAGGGTTGGGAAATGAAAAACTGTTTTTT. Translated: CASSAATGLGNEKLFF. Drawing the rest from reference TRBV28 and TRBJ1-4, the complete variable domain is DVKVTQSSRYLVKRTGEKVFLECVQDMDHENMFWYRQDPGLGLRLIYFSYDVKMKEKGDIPEGYSVSREKKERFSLILESASTNQTSMYLCASSAATGLGNEKLFFGSGTQLSVL.

The gene calls are TRBV28 and TRBJ2-4, with 7 bases matching TRBD1. The germline V gene has CDR1 MDHEN and CDR2 SYDVKM. V was clipped by 8 bases and J by 0 bases; unmatched bases: 4. The CDR3 runs 14 residues. Here the CDR3 reads CASRDSSAKNIQYF. The CDR3 DNA is TGTGCCAGCCGGGACAGCTCAGCCAAAAACATTCAGTACTTC.

V gene TRBV28 combines with J gene TRBJ1-5, with TRBD1 matching 7 bases. The CDR3 sequence is 15 residues long. The J segment lost 0 bases and the V segment lost 4 bases, leaving 3 bases of the junction unmatched. Germline lookup yields CDR1 MDHEN and CDR2 SYDVKM. The CDR3 protein is CASSSQGTSNQPQHF. The CDR3 DNA follows: TGTGCCAGCAGTTCACAGGGGACTAGCAATCAGCCCCAGCATTTT.

J is TRBJ2-2 and V is TRBV7-2, with 9 bases identical to TRBD2. Unmatched junction bases numbered 13, after V lost 7 bases and J lost 4 bases. CDR3 length equals 17 residues. Looked up from germline, CDR1 is SGHTA and CDR2 is FQGNSA. CDR3: CASTGDSGSRGTGELFF. The CDR3 bases are TGTGCCAGCACAGGGGATAGCGGGAGTAGGGGCACCGGGGAGCTGTTTTTT. The variable domain in full, with the rest retrieved from reference TRBV7-2 and TRBJ2-2, is GAGVSQSPSNKVTEKGKDVELRCDPISGHTALYWYRQSLGQGLEFLIYFQGNSAPDKSGLPSDRFSAERTGGSVSTLTIQRTQQEDSAVYLCASTGDSGSRGTGELFFGEGSRLTVL.

V usage is TRBV7-2 and J usage is TRBJ2-7; D call uncertain. The CDR3 has 12 residues. Trimming stripped 4 bases from V and 2 bases from J, with 6 bases between. Germline CDR1 SGHTA, CDR2 FQGNSA. In DNA form, the CDR3 reads TGTGCCAGCAGCTCAGACACCTACGAGCAGTACTTC. Translating gives CASSSDTYEQYF.

This chain connects TRBV7-2 to TRBJ2-3; 7 bases line up with TRBD1. The ends lost 6 bases at V and 6 bases at J; junction bases unmatched: 6. This CDR3 has 13 amino acids. Germline values: CDR1 SGHTA, CDR2 FQGNSA. The DNA for the CDR3 is TGTGCCAGCAGAACACAGACAGGGGATACGCAGTATTTT. As protein: CASRTQTGDTQYF.

This clone appeared once. J is TRBJ2-5 and V is TRBV7-9; D is unclear. The CDR3 covers 16 residues. V was pared by 2 bases and J by 1 base, with 14 bases between. Per germline, CDR1 SEHNR and CDR2 FQNEAQ (reference sequence). This CDR3 reads CASSLLSMASQETQYF. For the CDR3, the DNA is TGTGCCAGCAGCTTACTGAGTATGGCTAGCCAAGAGACCCAGTACTTC. The full variable domain, with the rest looked up from reference TRBV7-9 and TRBJ2-5, is DTGVSQNPRHKITKRGQNVTFRCDPISEHNRLYWYRQTLGQGPEFLTYFQNEAQLEKSRLLSDRFSAERPKGSFSTLEIQRTEQGDSAMYLCASSLLSMASQETQYFGPGTRLLVL.

This chain connects TRBV19 to TRBJ2-5; 8 bases map to TRBD1. V lost 3 bases to trimming and J lost 2 bases; unmatched junction nucleotides: 14. The CDR3 has 18 residues. CDR1 is LNHDA and CDR2 is SQIVND in the germline V gene (reference sequence). The CDR3 coding sequence is TGTGCCAGTAGTATTTCCTCACAGGGGGTTGGACTTCAAGAGACCCAGTACTTC. It specifies CASSISSQGVGLQETQYF.

This chain connects TRBV15 to TRBJ2-7; a possible D gene is TRBD2 (6 bases). CDR1 is LNHNV and CDR2 is YYDKDF in the germline V gene (reference sequence). Trimming left V 5 bases short and J 3 bases short, with 11 bases between. This CDR3 has 13 residues. The CDR3 region is CATSDASDYEQYF. Here the CDR3 DNA reads TGTGCCACCAGCGATGCTAGCGACTACGAGCAGTACTTC.

The CDR3 coding sequence is TGCAGCGTTGGCGGGGGAGTTGGAGAGACCCAGTACTTC. Translated: CSVGGGVGETQYF. The chain has TRBV29-1 and TRBJ2-5; 7 bases are shared with TRBD2. The CDR3 runs 13 residues. Per the germline V gene, CDR1 is SQVTM and CDR2 is ANQGSEA. V lost 4 bases, J lost 4 bases, and 6 bases stayed unmatched.

CDR3: CASSQQGDEQFF. The CDR3 nucleotides read TGTGCCAGCAGTCAACAGGGCGATGAGCAGTTCTTC. The chain couples TRBV6-6 to TRBJ2-1, with D possibly TRBD1 on 6 matching bases. CDR3 size: 12 residues. From germline, CDR1 is MNHNY and CDR2 SVGAGI (reference sequence). V gave up 5 bases and J gave up 8 bases, with 10 bases separating them.

This rearrangement joins TRBV7-9 to TRBJ1-2; 9 nucleotides match TRBD1. Trimming cost V 3 bases and J 2 bases; bases outside gene matches: 1. The CDR3 is 14 amino acids. Germline V gene data show CDR1 as SEHNR and CDR2 as FQNEAQ (reference sequence). The CDR3 reads CASSFGQGNYGYTF. The CDR3 DNA reads TGTGCCAGCAGCTTCGGACAGGGGAACTATGGCTACACCTTC.

There are a few counts of this clone. The chain links TRBV7-2 to TRBJ1-1, with 7 nucleotides matching TRBD1. The CDR3 sequence is 16 residues long. Trimming cost V 0 bases and J 1 base; bases outside gene matches: 5. The V gene's germline CDR1 is SGHTA and CDR2 FQGNSA. Here the CDR3 reads CASSLAKGAKNTEAFF. CDR3 nucleotide sequence: TGTGCCAGCAGCTTAGCGAAGGGGGCGAAGAACACTGAAGCTTTCTTT.

This clone was seen just once. The CDR3 DNA follows: TGTGCCAGCAGTTCAGGGTCTGGGGCCAACGTCCTGACTTTC. Its protein is CASSSGSGANVLTF. The gene calls are TRBV28 and TRBJ2-6; D might be TRBD1 (5 bases). This CDR3 contains 14 residues. The ends were cut back, 4 bases at V and 1 base at J, with 5 bases in the middle. In germline, CDR1 is MDHEN, CDR2 SYDVKM.

This clone was picked up one time. The rearrangement uses TRBV5-1 and TRBJ1-5, with 7 nucleotides matching TRBD1. Trimming at V came to 3 bases and at J to 3 bases, leaving 3 bases not matched to a gene. The CDR3 length is 14 residues. Germline V gene lookup returns CDR1 SGHRS and CDR2 YFSETQ. The CDR3 DNA follows: TGCGCCAGCAGCTCCGGGACAGACAATCAGCCCCAGCATTTT. Protein sequence: CASSSGTDNQPQHF.

The gene calls are TRBV7-2 and TRBJ2-2; D remains ambiguous. The CDR3 has 15 residues. Germline CDR1 is SGHTA and CDR2 is FQGNSA. The V end was cut by 1 base, the J end by 6 bases, with 12 bases between. The CDR3 here is CASSLDSTRSGELFF. Written as DNA, the CDR3 is TGTGCCAGCAGCTTAGACAGCACCCGGTCCGGGGAGCTGTTTTTT.

This clone appeared a few times. This chain connects TRBV6-5 to TRBJ1-5; 8 bases are shared with TRBD1. V gave up 6 bases and J gave up 0 bases; unmatched junction bases: 4. Germline CDR1 is MNHEY and CDR2 is SVGAGI. The CDR3 totals 15 residues. CDR3 nucleotide sequence: TGTGCCAGCAGCCGAGACAGGGGTAGCAATCAGCCCCAGCATTTT. Amino acid sequence: CASSRDRGSNQPQHF.

CDR3 in DNA: TGTGCCAGCAGCGAGACAGGGAAGGCCGCAACTAATGAAAAACTGTTTTTT. Translated, it gives CASSETGKAATNEKLFF. The V gene is TRBV7-2, the J gene TRBJ1-4; 7 nucleotides agree with TRBD1. The J segment lost 0 bases and the V segment lost 5 bases, leaving 9 bases of the junction unmatched. This CDR3 has 17 amino acids. Germline V gives CDR1 SGHTA, CDR2 FQGNSA. The full variable domain, in which reference TRBV7-2 and TRBJ1-4 provide the parts outside the CDR3, is GAGVSQSPSNKVTEKGKDVELRCDPISGHTALYWYRQSLGQGLEFLIYFQGNSAPDKSGLPSDRFSAERTGGSVSTLTIQRTQQEDSAVYLCASSETGKAATNEKLFFGSGTQLSVL.

The V and J genes are TRBV2 and TRBJ2-3; 11 bases match TRBD2. This CDR3 has 15 residues. Germline lookup yields CDR1 SNHLY and CDR2 FYNNEI. V lost 11 bases and J lost 3; bases outside the gene matches: 10. The CDR3 bases are TGTGCCCCGACTAGCGGGGAGGATCGTACAGATACGCAGTATTTT. Protein: CAPTSGEDRTDTQYF.